One sample yielded the 11 T cell receptor beta chains listed below, sequenced in a study of human T cells and chemical hapten exposure. Stated time point: pre-sensitization, week 0. Treatment noted: therapeutic diphenylcyclopropenone sensitization with weekly scalp DPC. TCRdb analysed the RACE reads with MiXCR anew, one entry per CDR3 protein. The table shows 35,000 to 45,000 distinct CDR3 sequences, with around 11% occurring only once. Sequencing was performed on whole blood, taken in connection with sensitization to the hapten diphenylcyclopropenone (DPC). The receptor set was obtained from a woman between 25 and 40 years old with alopecia areata. Some clones in this sample may be carry-over from other donors' samples.

V gene TRBV7-2 combines with J gene TRBJ2-3, with D perhaps matching TRBD2 (6 bases). Per the germline V gene, CDR1 is SGHTA and CDR2 is FQGNSA. The V gene lost 4 bases and the J gene lost 2 bases, with 16 bases spanning the gap. This CDR3 has 16 residues. The CDR3 reads CASSSRWAGTTDTQYF. In DNA, the CDR3 is TGTGCCAGCAGCTCGAGGTGGGCGGGAACCACAGATACGCAGTATTTT. Full variable domain (outside the CDR3, taken from reference TRBV7-2 and TRBJ2-3): GAGVSQSPSNKVTEKGKDVELRCDPISGHTALYWYRQSLGQGLEFLIYFQGNSAPDKSGLPSDRFSAERTGGSVSTLTIQRTQQEDSAVYLCASSSRWAGTTDTQYFGPGTRLTVL.

The chain couples TRBV19 to TRBJ2-7; D not certain. CDR1 is LNHDA and CDR2 is SQIVND in the germline V gene (reference sequence). Trimming took off 3 bases at V and 0 bases at J, with 9 bases between the two ends. The CDR3 has 14 amino acids. The CDR3 DNA reads TGTGCCAGTAGTATTGCGTGGAGCTCCTACGAGCAGTACTTC. Amino acid sequence: CASSIAWSSYEQYF.

The chain has TRBV18 and TRBJ1-2; D is uncertain. Germline loops: CDR1 KGHSH, CDR2 LQKENI. The CDR3 spans 13 residues. The V end lost 3 bases, the J end lost 6 bases, and 11 bases lay between the germline ends. This chain's CDR3 is CASSPQREDGYTF. The CDR3 region has the DNA TGTGCCAGCTCACCGCAAAGGGAGGATGGCTACACCTTC.

This clonotype was seen only a few times. This chain joins TRBV9 and TRBJ2-7, with TRBD2 matching over 14 bases. The CDR3 covers 14 residues. Germline CDR1 reads SGDLS; CDR2 reads YYNGEE. Trimming removed 4 bases from V and 6 bases from J; junction bases left unmatched: 3. Written as DNA, the CDR3 is TGTGCCAGCAGCCCGGGACTAGCGGGAGCCGAGCAGTACTTC. Amino acid sequence: CASSPGLAGAEQYF.

This clonotype was counted between two and nine times. The chain uses TRBV29-1 and TRBJ2-4, with 9 bases lining up with TRBD1. The CDR3 has 11 amino acids. Germline V gives CDR1 SQVTM, CDR2 ANQGSEA. V was pared by 6 bases and J by 11 bases, with 5 bases of the junction left unmatched. This CDR3 reads CSVGGQGFQYF. The CDR3 bases are TGCAGCGTGGGGGGACAGGGCTTTCAGTACTTC.

This clonotype showed up many times. The V and J genes are TRBV6-2 or TRBV6-3 and TRBJ1-4; the D gene is possibly TRBD1 (6 bases). V lost 6 bases to trimming and J lost 8 bases, with 19 bases between them. Germline V gene data show CDR1 as MNHEY and CDR2 as SVGEGT. This CDR3 is 15 amino acids long. CDR3 in amino acids: CASRRTGTRGEKLFF. DNA for the CDR3: TGTGCCAGCAGGAGAACAGGGACTCGGGGCGAAAAACTGTTTTTT.

This CDR3 is CASTLKGQGYGYTF. DNA of the CDR3: TGCGCCAGCACCTTAAAGGGACAGGGCTATGGCTACACCTTC. V usage is TRBV5-1 and J usage is TRBJ1-2, with 9 bases matching TRBD1. CDR1 and CDR2 from the germline V gene are SGHRS and YFSETQ. V was clipped by 6 bases and J by 4 bases; unmatched bases: 7. The CDR3 has 14 amino acids.

This clonotype was counted at least ten times. The rearrangement links TRBV5-1 to TRBJ1-5, with TRBD1 identical over 9 bases. After removal of 4 bases from V and 5 bases from J, the junction contained 4 bases not matched to a gene. Germline CDR1 is SGHRS and CDR2 is YFSETQ. The CDR3 sequence is 14 residues long. This chain's CDR3 is CASSPGTGYQPQHF. CDR3 bases: TGCGCCAGCAGCCCCGGGACAGGGTATCAGCCCCAGCATTTT.

This clonotype was recorded many times. The J gene is TRBJ2-4, the V gene TRBV20-1; D is tentatively TRBD1 or TRBD2 (6 bases each). Trimming removed 5 bases from V and 0 bases from J, with 20 bases in between. Germline CDR1 and CDR2: DFQATT and SNEGSKA (reference sequence). This CDR3 region has 17 residues. For the CDR3, the DNA is TGCAGTGCTCGGACAGCGCGAGGGGACTTAGCCAAAAACATTCAGTACTTC. Translating it yields CSARTARGDLAKNIQYF.

The V call is TRBV20-1, the J call TRBJ2-7, with D perhaps matching TRBD2 (5 bases). The V gene lost 5 bases and the J gene lost 2 bases, with 16 bases spanning the gap. Per the germline V gene, CDR1 is DFQATT and CDR2 is SNEGSKA (reference sequence). This CDR3 contains 14 residues. The chain's CDR3 is CSAEMSAGAYEQYF. CDR3 in DNA: TGCAGTGCTGAGATGTCGGCGGGCGCCTACGAGCAGTACTTC.

The sample holds a few counts of this clonotype. The V call is TRBV5-1, the J call TRBJ2-3, with TRBD2 matching 8 bases. CDR1 is SGHRS and CDR2 is YFSETQ in the germline V gene. V shed 4 bases and J 3 bases; nucleotides not matched to a gene: 10. The CDR3 runs 16 residues. CDR3 sequence reads: CASSTGGWGVTDTQYF. The CDR3 coding sequence is TGCGCCAGCAGCACGGGAGGGTGGGGTGTAACAGATACGCAGTATTTT.